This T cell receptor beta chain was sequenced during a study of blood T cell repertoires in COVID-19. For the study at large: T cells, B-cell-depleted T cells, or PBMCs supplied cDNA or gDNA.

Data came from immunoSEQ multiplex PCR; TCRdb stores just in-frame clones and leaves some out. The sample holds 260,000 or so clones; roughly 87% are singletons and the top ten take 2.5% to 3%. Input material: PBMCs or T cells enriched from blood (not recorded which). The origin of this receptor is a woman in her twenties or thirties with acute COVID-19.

CDR3 protein: CASSESGGNNIQYF. CDR3 bases: TGCGCCAGCAGTGAGTCCGGAGGGAACAACATTCAGTACTTC. The rearrangement uses TRBV10-1 and TRBJ2-4; tentatively, D is TRBD2 (6 bases). CDR3 length: 14 residues. The V gene lost 0 bases and the J gene lost 7 bases, with 10 bases spanning the gap. Germline V CDR1 and CDR2: WNHNN, SYGVQD (reference sequence).